The T cell receptor beta chain under discussion was sequenced for a study of CD4 and CD8 cells across lung adenocarcinoma regions. TCRdb reprocessed the PCR reads with MiXCR, giving one entry per CDR3 protein. This repertoire shows several thousand distinct CDR3 sequences, about 50% found once; its top ten account for about 20%. Donors had localized lung adenocarcinoma, a non-small cell lung cancer. CDR3 size: 15 residues. V gave up 0 bases and J gave up 2 bases; unmatched junction bases: 1. Germline V gene sequence: CDR1 MGHDK, CDR2 SYGVNS. Sequenced: CD4+ T cells from the margin of a lung tumor. The chain uses TRBV25-1 and TRBJ2-3; TRBD2 matches 8 bases. The sequence was collected from a male donor with lung adenocarcinoma. The CD4 and CD8 labels of this study may be unreliable. The CDR3 is CASSEYGRDTDTQYF. In DNA, the CDR3 is TGTGCCAGCAGTGAATACGGGAGGGACACAGATACGCAGTATTTT. Variable domain in full (rest from reference TRBV25-1 and TRBJ2-3): EADIYQTPRYLVIGTGKKITLECSQTMGHDKMYWYQQDPGMELHLIHYSYGVNSTEKGDLSSESTVSRIRTEHFPLTLESARPSHTSQYLCASSEYGRDTDTQYFGPGTRLTVL.